The rows below give T cell receptor beta chains drawn from one sample of a study of early T cells in non-severe SARS-CoV-2 infection. MiXCR, applied by TCRdb to the 5' RACE reads, yields one record per CDR3 protein. Seen here are approximately 65,000 distinct CDR3 sequences, roughly 15% observed once, and the top ten hold over 11%. The sequenced sample consisted of whole blood. The receptors originated from an adult who was a healthcare worker with PCR-confirmed SARS-CoV-2 infection or an uninfected control (not recorded which). Each CDR3 is given with its conserved first and last residue. A D gene is named only where the DNA matches it firmly. Expanded clones are given a class, and other clones once, few, many or no size at all.

d_gene: -
v_gene: TRBV9
j_gene: TRBJ2-2
abundance: few
len: 14
CDR3nt: TGTGCCAGCAGCCCCTTACAGGGCGGCGGGGAGCTGTTTTTT
CDR3aa: CASSPLQGGGELFF

d_gene: -
v_gene: TRBV7-2
j_gene: TRBJ2-2
abundance: few
len: 16
CDR3nt: TGTGCCAGCAGCTTAGATGCACAGGCTGATACCGGGGAGCTGTTTTTT
CDR3aa: CASSLDAQADTGELFF

d_gene: -
v_gene: TRBV7-3
j_gene: TRBJ1-1
abundance: many
len: 14
CDR3nt: TGTGCCAGCAGCTTAATCCCCGAGACAACTGAAGCTTTCTTT
CDR3aa: CASSLIPETTEAFF

d_gene: -
v_gene: TRBV28
j_gene: TRBJ1-1
abundance: few
len: 16
CDR3nt: TGTGCCAGCAGTCCCCTTGGAACAGGGATGAACACTGAAGCTTTCTTT
CDR3aa: CASSPLGTGMNTEAFF

d_gene: TRBD1
v_gene: TRBV14
j_gene: TRBJ1-2
abundance: once
len: 15
CDR3nt: TGTGCCAGCAGCCAAAGCCGAGGGGGCGCACAGGGCTACACCTTC
CDR3aa: CASSQSRGGAQGYTF

d_gene: -
v_gene: TRBV7-2
j_gene: TRBJ1-3
abundance: -
len: 13
CDR3nt: TGTGCCAGCAGCTTACAAGCTGGAAACACCATATATTTT
CDR3aa: CASSLQAGNTIYF

d_gene: TRBD1
v_gene: TRBV5-6
j_gene: TRBJ1-2
abundance: many
len: 13
CDR3nt: TGTGCCAGCAGCTCGACAGGGTCCGATGGCTACACCTTC
CDR3aa: CASSSTGSDGYTF

d_gene: -
v_gene: TRBV29-1
j_gene: TRBJ1-6
abundance: few
len: 18
CDR3nt: TGCAGCTCCCTGAGGGATAGCACAGGGTTTGGCTATAATTCACCCCTCCACTTT
CDR3aa: CSSLRDSTGFGYNSPLHF

d_gene: -
v_gene: TRBV4-2
j_gene: TRBJ2-5
abundance: many
len: 14
CDR3nt: TGTGCCAGCAGCCAAGAAGGCGGGGAAGAGACCCAGTACTTC
CDR3aa: CASSQEGGEETQYF

d_gene: -
v_gene: TRBV7-2
j_gene: TRBJ2-2
abundance: few
len: 14
CDR3nt: TGTGCCAGCAGCTTAGGGGGATTCGACGGGGAGCTGTTTTTT
CDR3aa: CASSLGGFDGELFF

d_gene: TRBD1
v_gene: TRBV7-9
j_gene: TRBJ2-4
abundance: few
len: 13
CDR3nt: TGTGCCAGCAGCTCGACAGGGGAGGCCATTCAGTACTTC
CDR3aa: CASSSTGEAIQYF

d_gene: -
v_gene: TRBV29-1
j_gene: TRBJ2-3
abundance: -
len: 15
CDR3nt: TGCAGCGTCCCGGAGGGTAGCGCTTACACAGATACGCAGTATTTT
CDR3aa: CSVPEGSAYTDTQYF

d_gene: TRBD1
v_gene: TRBV10-3
j_gene: TRBJ2-1
abundance: few
len: 14
CDR3nt: TGTACCATCAGGGGACAGACAGTCACAGCTGAGCAGTTCTTC
CDR3aa: CTIRGQTVTAEQFF

d_gene: -
v_gene: TRBV6-1
j_gene: TRBJ2-5
abundance: few
len: 12
CDR3nt: TGTGCCAGCAGTGAATATTGGGAGACCCAGTACTTC
CDR3aa: CASSEYWETQYF

d_gene: -
v_gene: TRBV7-2
j_gene: TRBJ1-5
abundance: few
len: 13
CDR3nt: TGTGCCAGCAGCCGGGAGGCTAGGGAGCCCCAGCATTTT
CDR3aa: CASSREAREPQHF

d_gene: -
v_gene: TRBV29-1
j_gene: TRBJ1-1
abundance: many
len: 13
CDR3nt: TGCAGCGTTGAATTGGGGGTGAACACTGAAGCTTTCTTT
CDR3aa: CSVELGVNTEAFF

d_gene: -
v_gene: TRBV11-2
j_gene: TRBJ1-1
abundance: few
len: 12
CDR3nt: TGTGCCAGCAGCTCCTGGAACACTGAAGCTTTCTTT
CDR3aa: CASSSWNTEAFF

d_gene: -
v_gene: TRBV29-1
j_gene: TRBJ1-2
abundance: many
len: 12
CDR3nt: TGCAGCGTTGACGGAGGAAACTATGGCTACACCTTC
CDR3aa: CSVDGGNYGYTF